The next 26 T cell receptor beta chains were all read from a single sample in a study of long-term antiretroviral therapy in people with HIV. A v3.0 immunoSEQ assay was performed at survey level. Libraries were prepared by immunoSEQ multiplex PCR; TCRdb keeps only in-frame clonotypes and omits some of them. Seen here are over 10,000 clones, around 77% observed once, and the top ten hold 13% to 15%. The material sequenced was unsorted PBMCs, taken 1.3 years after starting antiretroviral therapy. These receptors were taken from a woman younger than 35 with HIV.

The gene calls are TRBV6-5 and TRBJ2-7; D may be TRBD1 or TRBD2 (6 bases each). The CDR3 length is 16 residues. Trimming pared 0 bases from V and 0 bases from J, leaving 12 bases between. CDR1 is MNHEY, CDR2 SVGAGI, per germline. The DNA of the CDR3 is TGTGCCAGCAGTTACTCGACGGGGGCGAGCTCCTACGAGCAGTACTTC. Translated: CASSYSTGASSYEQYF.

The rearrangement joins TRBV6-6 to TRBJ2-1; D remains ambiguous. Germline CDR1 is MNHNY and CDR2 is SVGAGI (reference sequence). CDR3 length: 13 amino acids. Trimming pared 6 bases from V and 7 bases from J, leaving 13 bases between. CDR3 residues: CASRSSPKNEQFF. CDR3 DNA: TGTGCCAGCAGATCCTCCCCTAAGAATGAGCAGTTCTTC.

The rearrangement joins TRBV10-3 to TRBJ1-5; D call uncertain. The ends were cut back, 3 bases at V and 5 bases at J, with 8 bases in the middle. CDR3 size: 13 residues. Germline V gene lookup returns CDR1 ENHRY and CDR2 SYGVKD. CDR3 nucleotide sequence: TGTGCCATCAGTGACTACCGGGATCAGCCCCAGCATTTT. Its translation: CAISDYRDQPQHF.

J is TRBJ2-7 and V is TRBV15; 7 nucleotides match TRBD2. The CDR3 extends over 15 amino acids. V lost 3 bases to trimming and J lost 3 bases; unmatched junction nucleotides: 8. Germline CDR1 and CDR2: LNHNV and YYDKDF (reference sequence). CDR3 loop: CATSSGGGAVYEQYF. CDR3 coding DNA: TGTGCCACCAGCAGTGGGGGAGGGGCCGTCTACGAGCAGTACTTC. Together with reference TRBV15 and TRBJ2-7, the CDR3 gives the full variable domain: DAMVIQNPRYQVTQFGKPVTLSCSQTLNHNVMYWYQQKSSQAPKLLFHYYDKDFNNEADTPDNFQSRRPNTSFCFLDIRSPGLGDTAMYLCATSSGGGAVYEQYFGPGTRLTVT.

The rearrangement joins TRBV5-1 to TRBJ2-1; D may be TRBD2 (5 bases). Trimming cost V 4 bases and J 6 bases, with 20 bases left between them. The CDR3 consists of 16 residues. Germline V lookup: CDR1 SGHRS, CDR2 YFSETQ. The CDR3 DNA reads TGCGCCAGCAGCCCCCTAGGTACTAGTATTCTCAATGAGCAGTTCTTC. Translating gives CASSPLGTSILNEQFF.

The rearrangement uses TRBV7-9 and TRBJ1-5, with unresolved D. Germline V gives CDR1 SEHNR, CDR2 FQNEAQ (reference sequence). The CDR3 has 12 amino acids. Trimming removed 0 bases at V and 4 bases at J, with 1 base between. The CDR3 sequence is CASSLANQPQHF. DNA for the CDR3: TGTGCCAGCAGCTTAGCGAATCAGCCCCAGCATTTT.

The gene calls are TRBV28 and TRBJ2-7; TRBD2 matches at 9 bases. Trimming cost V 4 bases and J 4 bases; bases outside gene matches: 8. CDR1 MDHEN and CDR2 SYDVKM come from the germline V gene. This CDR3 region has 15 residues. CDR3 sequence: CASSYWASGKYEQYF. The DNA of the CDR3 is TGTGCCAGCAGTTATTGGGCTAGCGGGAAATACGAGCAGTACTTC.

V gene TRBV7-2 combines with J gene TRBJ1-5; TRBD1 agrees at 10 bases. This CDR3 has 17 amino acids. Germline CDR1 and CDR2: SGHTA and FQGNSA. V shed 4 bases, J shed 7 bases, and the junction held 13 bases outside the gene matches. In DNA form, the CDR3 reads TGTGCCAGCAGCTCCCACCGGGACAGGGGATCGGAGCAGCCCCAGCATTTT. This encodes CASSSHRDRGSEQPQHF.

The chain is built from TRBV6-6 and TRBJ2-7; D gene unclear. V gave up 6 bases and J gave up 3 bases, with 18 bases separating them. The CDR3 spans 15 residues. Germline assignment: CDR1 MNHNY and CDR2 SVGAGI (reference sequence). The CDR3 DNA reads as TGTGCCAGCAGCCCCACCGGGCCGGACGGCTACGAGCAGTACTTC. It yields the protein CASSPTGPDGYEQYF.

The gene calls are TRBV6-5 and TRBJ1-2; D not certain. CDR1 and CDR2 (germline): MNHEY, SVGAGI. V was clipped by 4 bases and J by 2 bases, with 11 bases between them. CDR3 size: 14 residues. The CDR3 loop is CASSSDLGNYGYTF. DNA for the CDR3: TGTGCCAGCAGTTCAGATTTGGGGAACTATGGCTACACCTTC.

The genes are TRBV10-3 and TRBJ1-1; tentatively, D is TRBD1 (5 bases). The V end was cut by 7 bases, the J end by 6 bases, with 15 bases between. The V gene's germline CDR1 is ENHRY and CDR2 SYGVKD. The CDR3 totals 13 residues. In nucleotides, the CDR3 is TGTGCCATCACTGGGGGGAGGGAGGCTGAAGCTTTCTTT. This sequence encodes CAITGGREAEAFF.

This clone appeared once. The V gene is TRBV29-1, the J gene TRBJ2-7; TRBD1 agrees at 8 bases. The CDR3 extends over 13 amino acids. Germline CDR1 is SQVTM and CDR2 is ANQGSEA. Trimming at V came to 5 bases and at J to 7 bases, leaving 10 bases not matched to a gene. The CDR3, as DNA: TGCAGCGTTACGCCCAGGGGGCAGGGGGAGCAGTACTTC. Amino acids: CSVTPRGQGEQYF.

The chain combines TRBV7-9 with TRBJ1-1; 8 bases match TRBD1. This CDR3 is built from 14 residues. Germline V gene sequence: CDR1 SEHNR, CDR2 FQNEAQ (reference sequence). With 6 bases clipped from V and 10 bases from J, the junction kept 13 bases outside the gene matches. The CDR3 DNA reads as TGTGCCAGCAGTCTTGCAGGGGGCGCGGATGGAGCTTTCTTT. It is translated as CASSLAGGADGAFF.

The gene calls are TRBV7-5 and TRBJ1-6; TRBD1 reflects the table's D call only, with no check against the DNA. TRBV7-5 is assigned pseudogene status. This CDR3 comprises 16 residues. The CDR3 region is CARSPRTGGAISPLHF. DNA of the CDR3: TGTGCCAGAAGCCCCCGGACAGGGGGCGCGATCTCACCCCTCCACTTT.

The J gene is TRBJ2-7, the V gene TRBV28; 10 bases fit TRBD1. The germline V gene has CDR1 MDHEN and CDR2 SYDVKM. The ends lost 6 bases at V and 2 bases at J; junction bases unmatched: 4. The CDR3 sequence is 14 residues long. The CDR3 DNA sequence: TGTGCCAGCAGACTTGGGACAGGGGCCTACGAGCAGTACTTC. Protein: CASRLGTGAYEQYF.

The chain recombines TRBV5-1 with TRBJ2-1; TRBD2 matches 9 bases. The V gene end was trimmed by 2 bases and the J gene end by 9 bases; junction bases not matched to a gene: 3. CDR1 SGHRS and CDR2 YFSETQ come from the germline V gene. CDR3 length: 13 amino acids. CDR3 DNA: TGCGCCAGCAGCTTTGGGACTAGCCCTGAGCAGTTCTTC. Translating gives CASSFGTSPEQFF.

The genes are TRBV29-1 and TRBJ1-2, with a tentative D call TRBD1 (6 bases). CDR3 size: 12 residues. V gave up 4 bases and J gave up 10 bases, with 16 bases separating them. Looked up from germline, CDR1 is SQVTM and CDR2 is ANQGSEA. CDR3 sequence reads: CSVVDGGEIYTF. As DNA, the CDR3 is TGCAGCGTTGTTGACGGGGGCGAGATCTACACCTTC.

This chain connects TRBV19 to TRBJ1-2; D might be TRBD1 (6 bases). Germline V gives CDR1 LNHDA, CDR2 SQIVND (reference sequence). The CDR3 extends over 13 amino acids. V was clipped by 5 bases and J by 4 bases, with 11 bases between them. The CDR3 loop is CASSPDRPYGYTF. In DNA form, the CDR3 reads TGTGCCAGTAGTCCAGACAGGCCCTATGGCTACACCTTC. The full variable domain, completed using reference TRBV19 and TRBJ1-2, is DGGITQSPKYLFRKEGQNVTLSCEQNLNHDAMYWYRQDPGQGLRLIYYSQIVNDFQKGDIAEGYSVSREKKESFPLTVTSAQKNPTAFYLCASSPDRPYGYTFGSGTRLTVV.

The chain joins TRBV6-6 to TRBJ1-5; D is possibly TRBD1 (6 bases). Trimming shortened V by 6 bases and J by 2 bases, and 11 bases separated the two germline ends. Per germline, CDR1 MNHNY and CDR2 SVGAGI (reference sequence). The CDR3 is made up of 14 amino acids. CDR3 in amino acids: CASRGGAGNQPQHF. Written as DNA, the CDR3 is TGTGCCAGCAGGGGGGGGGCTGGCAATCAGCCCCAGCATTTT.

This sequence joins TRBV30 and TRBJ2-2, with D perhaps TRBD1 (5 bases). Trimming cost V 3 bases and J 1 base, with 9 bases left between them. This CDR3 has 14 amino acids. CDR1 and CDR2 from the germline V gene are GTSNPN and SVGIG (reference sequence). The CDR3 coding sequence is TGTGCCTGGAGGACAGACCAGAACACCGGGGAGCTGTTTTTT. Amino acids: CAWRTDQNTGELFF.

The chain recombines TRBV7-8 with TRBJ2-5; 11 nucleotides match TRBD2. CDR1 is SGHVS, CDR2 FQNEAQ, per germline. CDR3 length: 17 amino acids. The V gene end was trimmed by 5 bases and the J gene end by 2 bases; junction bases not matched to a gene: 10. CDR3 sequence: CASSSRTSGRPQETQYF. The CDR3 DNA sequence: TGTGCCAGCAGCAGCCGGACTAGCGGGCGCCCTCAAGAGACCCAGTACTTC. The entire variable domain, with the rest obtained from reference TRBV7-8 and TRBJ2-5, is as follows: GAGVSQSPRYKVAKRGQDVALRCDPISGHVSLFWYQQALGQGPEFLTYFQNEAQLDKSGLPSDRFFAERPEGSVSTLKIQRTQQEDSAVYLCASSSRTSGRPQETQYFGPGTRLLVL.

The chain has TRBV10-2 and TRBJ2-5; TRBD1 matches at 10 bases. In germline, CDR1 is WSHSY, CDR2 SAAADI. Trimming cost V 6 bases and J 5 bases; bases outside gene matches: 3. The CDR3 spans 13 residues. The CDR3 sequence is CASRGTGAETQYF. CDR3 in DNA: TGCGCCAGCAGGGGGACAGGGGCGGAGACCCAGTACTTC.

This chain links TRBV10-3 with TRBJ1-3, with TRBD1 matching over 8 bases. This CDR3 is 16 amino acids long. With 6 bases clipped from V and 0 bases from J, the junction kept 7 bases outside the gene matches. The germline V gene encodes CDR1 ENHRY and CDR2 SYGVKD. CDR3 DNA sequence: TGTGCCATCAGGGACAGGGTTTTTAACTCTGGAAACACCATATATTTT. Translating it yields CAIRDRVFNSGNTIYF.

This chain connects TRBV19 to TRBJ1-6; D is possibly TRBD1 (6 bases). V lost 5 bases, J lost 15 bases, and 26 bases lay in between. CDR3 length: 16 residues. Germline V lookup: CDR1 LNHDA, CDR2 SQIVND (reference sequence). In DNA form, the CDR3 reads TGTGCCAGTAGTTCTCAATCGACAGGTCTGGGGGCACTCCTCCACTTT. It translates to CASSSQSTGLGALLHF.

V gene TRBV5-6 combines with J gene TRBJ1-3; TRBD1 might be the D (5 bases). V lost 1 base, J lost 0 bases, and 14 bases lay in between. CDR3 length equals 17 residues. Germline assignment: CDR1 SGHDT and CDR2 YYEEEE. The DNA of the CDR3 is TGTGCCAGCAGCTTGAGGTGGCAGGGCGGCTCTGGAAACACCATATATTTT. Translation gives CASSLRWQGGSGNTIYF. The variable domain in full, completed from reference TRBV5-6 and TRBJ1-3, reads DAGVTQSPTHLIKTRGQQVTLRCSPKSGHDTVSWYQQALGQGPQFIFQYYEEEERQRGNFPDRFSGHQFPNYSSELNVNALLLGDSALYLCASSLRWQGGSGNTIYFGEGSWLTVV.

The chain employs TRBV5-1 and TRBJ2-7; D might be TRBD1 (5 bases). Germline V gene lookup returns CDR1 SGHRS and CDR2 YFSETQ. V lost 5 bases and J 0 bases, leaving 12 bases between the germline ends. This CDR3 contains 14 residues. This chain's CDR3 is CASSGWGRSYEQYF. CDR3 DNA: TGCGCCAGCAGTGGGTGGGGCCGCTCCTACGAGCAGTACTTC.